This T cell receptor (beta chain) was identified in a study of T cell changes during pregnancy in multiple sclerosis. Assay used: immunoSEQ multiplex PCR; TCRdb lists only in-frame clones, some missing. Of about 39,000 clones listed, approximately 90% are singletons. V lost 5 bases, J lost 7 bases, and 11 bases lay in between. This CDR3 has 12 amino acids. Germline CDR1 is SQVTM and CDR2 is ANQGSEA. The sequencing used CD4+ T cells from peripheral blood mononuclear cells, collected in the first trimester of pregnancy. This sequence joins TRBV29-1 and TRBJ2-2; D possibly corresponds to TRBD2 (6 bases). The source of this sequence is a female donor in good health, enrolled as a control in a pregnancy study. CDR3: CSVRTGGGELFF. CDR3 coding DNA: TGCAGCGTTCGGACCGGGGGCGGGGAGCTGTTTTTT.